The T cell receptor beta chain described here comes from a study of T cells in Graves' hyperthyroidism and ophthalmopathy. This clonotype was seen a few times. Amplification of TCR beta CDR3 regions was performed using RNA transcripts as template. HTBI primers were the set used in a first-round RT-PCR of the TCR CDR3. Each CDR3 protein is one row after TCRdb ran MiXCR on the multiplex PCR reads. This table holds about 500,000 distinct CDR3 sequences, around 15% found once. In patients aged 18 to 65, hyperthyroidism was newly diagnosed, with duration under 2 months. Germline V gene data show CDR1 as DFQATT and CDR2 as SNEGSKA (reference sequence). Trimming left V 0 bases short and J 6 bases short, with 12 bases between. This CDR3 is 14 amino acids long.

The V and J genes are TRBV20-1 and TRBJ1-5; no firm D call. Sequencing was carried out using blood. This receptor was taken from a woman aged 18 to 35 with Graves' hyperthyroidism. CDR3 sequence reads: CSARDPAGFQPQHF. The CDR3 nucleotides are TGCAGTGCTAGAGATCCGGCAGGATTTCAGCCCCAGCATTTT.